This TCR beta chain emerged from a study of Ad26.COV2.S vaccination and SARS-CoV-2 variants. Study-level results: Researchers cautioned that TCR breadth and depth analyses may have underestimated total T cell responses.

This clone came up a few times. As yet, its antigen is unknown. TCRdb's table, derived via immunoSEQ multiplex PCR, lists solely in-frame clones and lacks some. The sample has some 180,000 clones, approximately 88% seen once. Trimming took 5 bases from V and 7 from J, leaving 9 bases between them. The CDR3 contains 12 residues. Germline lookup yields CDR1 LNHDA and CDR2 SQIVND (reference sequence). The sequence was obtained from a human donor who had recovered from COVID-19. The V and J genes are TRBV19 and TRBJ1-5; perhaps TRBD1 as D (6 bases). Sequences were derived from peripheral blood, sampled after recovery from COVID-19. CDR3 nucleotide sequence: TGTGCCAGTAGTGGGGGGCGCCAGCCCCAGCATTTT. Translating gives CASSGGRQPQHF.